What follows are 6 T cell receptor beta chains derived from one specimen sequenced in a study of Tregs in tolerant kidney transplant recipients. Sequencing was performed with immunoSEQ multiplex PCR; in TCRdb, only in-frame clones are kept and a portion is missing. The sample has 81,000 or so clones; about 91% are singletons. Related graft donors supplied nonmyeloablative bone marrow transplants, and mixed chimerism was transient. The sequences come from CD4+ T cells from blood (PBMCs), collected 24 months after the transplant. The receptors originated from a human patient who received a combined kidney and bone marrow transplant. Part of the T cell pool may stem from the graft donor.

V gene TRBV19 combines with J gene TRBJ2-7; 13 bases map to TRBD2. The CDR3 loop spans 17 amino acids. The junction had 11 bases not matched to a gene; V was cut back by 5 bases and J by 4 bases. Germline CDR1 LNHDA, CDR2 SQIVND (reference sequence). CDR3 residues: CASSPRLAGGIGYEQYF. The CDR3 nucleotides read TGTGCCAGTAGTCCACGACTAGCGGGAGGCATCGGGTACGAGCAGTACTTC.

The count of this clone is one. The J gene is TRBJ2-1, the V gene TRBV4-2, with 7 bases that match TRBD2. CDR3 length equals 17 residues. J lost 12 bases, V lost 0 bases, and 17 bases had no gene match. Germline V CDR1 and CDR2: LGHNA, YNFKEQ. CDR3 loop: CASSQDPFQRGRITQFF. In DNA, the CDR3 is TGTGCCAGCAGCCAAGATCCCTTTCAGCGGGGACGAATCACGCAGTTCTTC.

This chain uses TRBV6-6 with TRBJ2-2; TRBD2 matches 12 bases. Germline V gives CDR1 MNHNY, CDR2 SVGAGI (reference sequence). The CDR3 extends over 15 amino acids. The J segment lost 5 bases and the V segment lost 6 bases, leaving 4 bases of the junction unmatched. DNA of the CDR3: TGTGCCAGCAGAGGACTAGCGGGATTTACCGGGGAGCTGTTTTTT. It encodes CASRGLAGFTGELFF.

The CDR3 is CAIRGVGLAAYEQYF. In DNA, the CDR3 is TGTGCCATCAGGGGCGTAGGACTAGCGGCCTACGAGCAGTACTTC. The chain links TRBV10-3 to TRBJ2-7; TRBD2 aligns across 10 bases. Per the germline V gene, CDR1 is ENHRY and CDR2 is SYGVKD. This CDR3 is built from 15 residues. The V gene end was trimmed by 6 bases and the J gene end by 2 bases; junction bases not matched to a gene: 7.

The genes are TRBV30 and TRBJ1-6; tentative D call: TRBD1 (5 bases). CDR3 length: 15 residues. V gave up 4 bases and J gave up 0 bases, with 10 bases separating them. The germline CDR1 and CDR2 sequences are GTSNPN and SVGIG (reference sequence). The CDR3 loop reads CAWTGMNSYNSPLHF. DNA for the CDR3: TGTGCCTGGACAGGGATGAACTCCTATAATTCACCCCTCCACTTT. Supplemented by reference TRBV30 and TRBJ1-6, the full variable domain reads SQTIHQWPATLVQPVGSPLSLECTVEGTSNPNLYWYRQAAGRGLQLLFYSVGIGQISSEVPQNLSASRPQDRQFILSSKKLLLSDSGFYLCAWTGMNSYNSPLHFGNGTRLTVT.

The rearrangement joins TRBV7-8 to TRBJ1-2; 8 bases agree with TRBD1. Germline V gene data show CDR1 as SGHVS and CDR2 as FQNEAQ. V dropped 10 bases and J dropped 5; count of bases not matched to a gene: 9. This CDR3 is 13 amino acids long. The CDR3 region has the DNA TGTGCCATTGGAGGACAGGGCTGGTATGGCTACACCTTC. Amino acids: CAIGGQGWYGYTF.